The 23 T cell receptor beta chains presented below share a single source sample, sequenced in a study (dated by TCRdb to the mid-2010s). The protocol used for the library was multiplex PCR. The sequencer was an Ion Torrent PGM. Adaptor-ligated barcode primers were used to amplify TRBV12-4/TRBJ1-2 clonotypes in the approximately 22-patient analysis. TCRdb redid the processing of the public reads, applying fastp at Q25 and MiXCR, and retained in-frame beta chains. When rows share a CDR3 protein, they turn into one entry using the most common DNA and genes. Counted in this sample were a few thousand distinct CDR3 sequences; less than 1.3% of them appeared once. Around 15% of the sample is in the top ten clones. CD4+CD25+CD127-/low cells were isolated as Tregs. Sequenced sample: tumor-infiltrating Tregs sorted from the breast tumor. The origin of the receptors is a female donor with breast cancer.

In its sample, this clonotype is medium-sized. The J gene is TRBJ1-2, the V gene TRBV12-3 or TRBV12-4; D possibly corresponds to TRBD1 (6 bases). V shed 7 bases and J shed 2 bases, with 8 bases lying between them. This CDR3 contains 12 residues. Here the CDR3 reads CASKGQNYGYTF. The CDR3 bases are TGTGCCAGCAAAGGACAGAACTATGGCTACACCTTC.

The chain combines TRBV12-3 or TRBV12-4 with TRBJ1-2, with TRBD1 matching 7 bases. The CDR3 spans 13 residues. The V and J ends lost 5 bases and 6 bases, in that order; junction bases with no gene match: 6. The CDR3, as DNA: TGTGCCAGCAGTCCTGACAGGGTACATGGCTACACCTTC. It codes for CASSPDRVHGYTF.

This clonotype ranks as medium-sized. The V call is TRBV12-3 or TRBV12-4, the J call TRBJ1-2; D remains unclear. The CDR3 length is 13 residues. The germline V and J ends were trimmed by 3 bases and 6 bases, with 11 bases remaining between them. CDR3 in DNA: TGTGCCAGCAGTTTCGCCGCGACCCATGGCTACACCTTC. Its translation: CASSFAATHGYTF.

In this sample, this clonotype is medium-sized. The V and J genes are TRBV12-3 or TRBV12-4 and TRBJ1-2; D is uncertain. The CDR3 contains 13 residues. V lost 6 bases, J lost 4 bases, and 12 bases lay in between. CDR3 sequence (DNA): TGTGCCAGCAGCCAGACTGGCGTCTATGGCTACACCTTC. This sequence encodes CASSQTGVYGYTF.

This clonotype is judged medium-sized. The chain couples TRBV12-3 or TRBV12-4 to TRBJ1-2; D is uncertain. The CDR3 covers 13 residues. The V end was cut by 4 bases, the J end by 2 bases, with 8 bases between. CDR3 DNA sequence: TGTGCCAGCAGTTCGGCGGAAAACTATGGCTACACCTTC. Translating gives CASSSAENYGYTF.

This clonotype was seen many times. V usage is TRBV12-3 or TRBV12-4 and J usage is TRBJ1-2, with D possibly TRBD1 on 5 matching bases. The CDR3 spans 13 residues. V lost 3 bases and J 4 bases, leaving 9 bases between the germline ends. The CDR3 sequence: CASSLVQGYGYTF. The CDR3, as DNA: TGTGCCAGCAGTTTGGTCCAGGGCTATGGCTACACCTTC.

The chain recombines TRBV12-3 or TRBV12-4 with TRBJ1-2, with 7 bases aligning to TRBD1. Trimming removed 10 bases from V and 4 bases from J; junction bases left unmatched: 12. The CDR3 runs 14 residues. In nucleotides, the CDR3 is TGTGCCACGCTCCGGGACAGATTTGCCTATGGCTACACCTTC. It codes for CATLRDRFAYGYTF.

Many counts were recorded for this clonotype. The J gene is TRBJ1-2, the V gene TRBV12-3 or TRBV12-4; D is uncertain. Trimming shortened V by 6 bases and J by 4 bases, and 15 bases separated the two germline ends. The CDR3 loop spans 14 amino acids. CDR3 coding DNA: TGTGCCAGCAGCTGGGCTGCGGACGGCTATGGCTACACCTTC. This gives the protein CASSWAADGYGYTF.

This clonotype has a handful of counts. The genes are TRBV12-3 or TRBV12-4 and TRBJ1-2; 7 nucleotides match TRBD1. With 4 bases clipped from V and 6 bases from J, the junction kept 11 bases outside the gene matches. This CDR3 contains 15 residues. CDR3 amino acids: CASSSRQGGLDGYTF. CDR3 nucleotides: TGTGCCAGCAGTTCTCGACAGGGAGGCTTAGATGGCTACACCTTC.

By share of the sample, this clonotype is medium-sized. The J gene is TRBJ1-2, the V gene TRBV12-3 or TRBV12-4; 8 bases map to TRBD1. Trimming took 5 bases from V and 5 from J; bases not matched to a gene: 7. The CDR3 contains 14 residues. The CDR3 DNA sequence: TGTGCCAGCAGTCCGATGACAGGGGTATATGGCTACACCTTC. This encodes CASSPMTGVYGYTF.

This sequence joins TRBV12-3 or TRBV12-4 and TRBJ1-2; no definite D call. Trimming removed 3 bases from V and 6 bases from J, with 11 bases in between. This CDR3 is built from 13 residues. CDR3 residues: CASSFRQLNGYTF. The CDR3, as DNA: TGTGCCAGCAGTTTCCGGCAACTAAATGGCTACACCTTC.

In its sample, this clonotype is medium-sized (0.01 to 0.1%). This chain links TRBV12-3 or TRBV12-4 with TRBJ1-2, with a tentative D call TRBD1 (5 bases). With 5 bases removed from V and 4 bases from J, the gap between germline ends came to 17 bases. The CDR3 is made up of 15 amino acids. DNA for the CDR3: TGTGCCAGCAGTACTAGGATGGGACTTGTCTATGGCTACACCTTC. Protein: CASSTRMGLVYGYTF.

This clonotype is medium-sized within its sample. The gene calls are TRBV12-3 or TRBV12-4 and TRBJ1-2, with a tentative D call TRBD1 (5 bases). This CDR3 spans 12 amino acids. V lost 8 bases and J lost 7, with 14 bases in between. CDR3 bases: TGTGCCAGCCGCCGGGACGGGCGTGGCTACACCTTC. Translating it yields CASRRDGRGYTF.

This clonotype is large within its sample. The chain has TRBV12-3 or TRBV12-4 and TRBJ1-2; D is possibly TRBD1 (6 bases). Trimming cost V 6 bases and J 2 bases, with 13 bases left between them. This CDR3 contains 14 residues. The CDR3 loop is CASSHTGFNYGYTF. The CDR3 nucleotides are TGTGCCAGCAGCCACACAGGGTTCAACTATGGCTACACCTTC.

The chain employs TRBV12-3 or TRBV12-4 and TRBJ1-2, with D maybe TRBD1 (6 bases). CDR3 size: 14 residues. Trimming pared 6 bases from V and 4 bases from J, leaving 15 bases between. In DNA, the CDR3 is TGTGCCAGCAGAGAAGGACAGCGATCCTATGGCTACACCTTC. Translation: CASREGQRSYGYTF.

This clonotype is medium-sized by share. CDR3 region: CASSFAQRDGYTF. CDR3 DNA sequence: TGTGCCAGCAGTTTCGCTCAACGGGATGGCTACACCTTC. The chain is built from TRBV12-3 or TRBV12-4 and TRBJ1-2, with D hard to call. V shed 3 bases and J shed 6 bases, with 11 bases lying between them. This CDR3 contains 13 residues.

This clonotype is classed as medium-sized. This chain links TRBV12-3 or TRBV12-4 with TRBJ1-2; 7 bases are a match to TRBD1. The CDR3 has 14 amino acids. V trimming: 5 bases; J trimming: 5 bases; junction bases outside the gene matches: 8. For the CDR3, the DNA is TGTGCCAGCAGTCCGGGACAGACAGGATATGGCTACACCTTC. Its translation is CASSPGQTGYGYTF.

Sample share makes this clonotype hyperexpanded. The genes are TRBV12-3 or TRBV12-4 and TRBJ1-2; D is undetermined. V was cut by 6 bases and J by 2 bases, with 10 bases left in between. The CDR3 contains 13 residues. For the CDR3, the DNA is TGTGCCAGCAGCATGGACGGAAACTATGGCTACACCTTC. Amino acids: CASSMDGNYGYTF.

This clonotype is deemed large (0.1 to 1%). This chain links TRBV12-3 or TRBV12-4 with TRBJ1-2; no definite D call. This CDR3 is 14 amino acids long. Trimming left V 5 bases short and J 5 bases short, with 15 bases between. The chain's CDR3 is CASSPTRGVYGYTF. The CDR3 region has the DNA TGTGCCAGCAGTCCCACCCGGGGTGTTTATGGCTACACCTTC.

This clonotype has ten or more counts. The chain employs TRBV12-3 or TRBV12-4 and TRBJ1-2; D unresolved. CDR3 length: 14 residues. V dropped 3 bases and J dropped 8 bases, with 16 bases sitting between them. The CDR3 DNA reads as TGTGCCAGCAGTTTGTCACCTCCGTATGGCGGCTACACCTTC. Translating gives CASSLSPPYGGYTF.

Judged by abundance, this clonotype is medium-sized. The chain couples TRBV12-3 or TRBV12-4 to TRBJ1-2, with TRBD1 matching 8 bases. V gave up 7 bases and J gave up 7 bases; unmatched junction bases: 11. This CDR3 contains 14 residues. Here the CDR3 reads CASTLGQVIGGYTF. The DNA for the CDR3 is TGTGCCAGCACCTTGGGACAGGTGATCGGTGGCTACACCTTC.

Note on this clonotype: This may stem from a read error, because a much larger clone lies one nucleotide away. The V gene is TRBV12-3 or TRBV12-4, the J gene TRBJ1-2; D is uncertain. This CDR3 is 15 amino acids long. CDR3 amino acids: CASSHRTAANYSYTF. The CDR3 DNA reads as TGTGCCAGCAGTCATCGGACGGCCGCTAACTATAGCTACACCTTC.

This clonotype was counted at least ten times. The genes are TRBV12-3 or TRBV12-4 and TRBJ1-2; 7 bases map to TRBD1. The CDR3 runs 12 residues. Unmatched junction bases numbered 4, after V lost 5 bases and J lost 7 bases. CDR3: CASSRQGVGYTF. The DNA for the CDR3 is TGTGCCAGCAGTAGACAGGGAGTTGGCTACACCTTC.